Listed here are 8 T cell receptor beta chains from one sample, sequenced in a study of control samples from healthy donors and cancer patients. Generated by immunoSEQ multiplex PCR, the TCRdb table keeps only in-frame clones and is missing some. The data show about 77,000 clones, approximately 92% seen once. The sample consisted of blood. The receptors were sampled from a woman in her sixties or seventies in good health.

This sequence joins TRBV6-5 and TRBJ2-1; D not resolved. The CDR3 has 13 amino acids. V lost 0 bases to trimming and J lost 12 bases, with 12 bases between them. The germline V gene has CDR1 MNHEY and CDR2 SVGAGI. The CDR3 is CASSYSPPGRQFF. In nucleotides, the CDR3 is TGTGCCAGCAGTTACTCTCCCCCAGGCCGGCAGTTCTTC.

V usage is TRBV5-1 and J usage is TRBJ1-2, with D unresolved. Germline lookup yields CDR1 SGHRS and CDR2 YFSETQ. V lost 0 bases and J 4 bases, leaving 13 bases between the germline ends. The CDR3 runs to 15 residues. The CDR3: CASSLGTGVSYGYTF. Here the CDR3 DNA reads TGCGCCAGCAGCTTGGGGACCGGGGTATCCTATGGCTACACCTTC.

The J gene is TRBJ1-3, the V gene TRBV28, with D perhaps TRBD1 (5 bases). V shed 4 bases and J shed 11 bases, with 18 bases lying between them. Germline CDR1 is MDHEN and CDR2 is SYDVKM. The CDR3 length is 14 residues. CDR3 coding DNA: TGTGCCAGCAGTTCGGGGACGGACCCCGGGGCCATATATTTT. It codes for CASSSGTDPGAIYF. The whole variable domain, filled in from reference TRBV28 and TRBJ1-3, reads DVKVTQSSRYLVKRTGEKVFLECVQDMDHENMFWYRQDPGLGLRLIYFSYDVKMKEKGDIPEGYSVSREKKERFSLILESASTNQTSMYLCASSSGTDPGAIYFGEGSWLTVV.

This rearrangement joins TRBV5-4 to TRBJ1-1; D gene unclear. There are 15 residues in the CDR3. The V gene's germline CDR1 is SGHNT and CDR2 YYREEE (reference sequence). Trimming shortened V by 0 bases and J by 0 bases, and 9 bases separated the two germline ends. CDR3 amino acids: CASSLGRDMNTEAFF. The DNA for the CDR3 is TGTGCCAGCAGCTTGGGCCGGGATATGAACACTGAAGCTTTCTTT.

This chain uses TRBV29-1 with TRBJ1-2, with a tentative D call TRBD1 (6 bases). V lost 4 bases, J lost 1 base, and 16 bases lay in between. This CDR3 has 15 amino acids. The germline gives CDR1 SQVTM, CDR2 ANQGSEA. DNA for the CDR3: TGCAGCGTTGTTGGGCGGGACAAAGATAACTATGGCTACACCTTC. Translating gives CSVVGRDKDNYGYTF.

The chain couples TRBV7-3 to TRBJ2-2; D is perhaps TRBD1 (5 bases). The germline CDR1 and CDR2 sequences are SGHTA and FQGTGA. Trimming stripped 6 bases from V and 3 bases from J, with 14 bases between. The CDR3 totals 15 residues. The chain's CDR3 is CASSPNIQDTGELFF. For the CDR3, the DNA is TGTGCCAGCAGTCCCAATATACAGGACACCGGGGAGCTGTTTTTT.

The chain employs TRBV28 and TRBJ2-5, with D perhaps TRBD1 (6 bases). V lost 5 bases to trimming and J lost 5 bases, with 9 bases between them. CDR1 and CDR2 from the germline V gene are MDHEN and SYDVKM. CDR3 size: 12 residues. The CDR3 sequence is CASSRQGETQYF. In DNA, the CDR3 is TGTGCCAGCAGTCGGCAGGGGGAGACCCAGTACTTC. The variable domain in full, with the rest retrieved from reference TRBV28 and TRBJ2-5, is DVKVTQSSRYLVKRTGEKVFLECVQDMDHENMFWYRQDPGLGLRLIYFSYDVKMKEKGDIPEGYSVSREKKERFSLILESASTNQTSMYLCASSRQGETQYFGPGTRLLVL.

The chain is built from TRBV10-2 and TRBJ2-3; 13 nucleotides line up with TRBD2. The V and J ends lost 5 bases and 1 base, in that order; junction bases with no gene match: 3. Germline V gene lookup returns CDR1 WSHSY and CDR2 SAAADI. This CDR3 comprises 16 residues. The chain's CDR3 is CASSFGLAGGTDTQYF. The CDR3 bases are TGCGCCAGCAGTTTCGGACTAGCGGGAGGCACAGATACGCAGTATTTT.